This T cell receptor (beta chain) was observed in a study of T cell changes during pregnancy in multiple sclerosis. This clone has just one count. Only in-frame clones appear in the TCRdb table, and some are missing; sequencing was by immunoSEQ multiplex PCR. This sample has tens of thousands of clones, with around 85% found just once. Unmatched junction bases numbered 6, after V lost 0 bases and J lost 6 bases. Germline lookup yields CDR1 MNHEY and CDR2 SVGAGI. The CDR3 is 16 residues long. Specimen: peripheral blood, collected before pregnancy. This TCR was sampled from a female donor with multiple sclerosis, enrolled in a pregnancy study. The chain uses TRBV6-5 and TRBJ2-1; the match to TRBD2 covers 9 bases. The CDR3 spells CASSYSAGGLINEQFF. The CDR3 nucleotides are TGTGCCAGCAGTTACTCGGCGGGGGGGCTGATCAATGAGCAGTTCTTC.